Each of the 8 T cell receptor beta chains below was sequenced from the same sample in a study of CD8 T cells in ankylosing spondylitis. Via MiXCR, TCRdb re-called the 5' RACE reads, giving one row per CDR3 protein. The sample consists of under 300,000 distinct CDR3 sequences, about 10% of them appearing once. Material: blood, either unsorted or a sorted T cell fraction (not recorded which). These receptors originate from a male donor with ankylosing spondylitis or in good health (not recorded which).

This clonotype was detected ten times or more. The chain joins TRBV12-3 or TRBV12-4 to TRBJ1-2, with 8 bases lining up with TRBD1. V was pared by 6 bases and J by 4 bases, with 10 bases of the junction left unmatched. The CDR3 covers 15 residues. The CDR3 region is CASSFGTGGGYGYTF. CDR3 sequence (DNA): TGTGCCAGCAGCTTCGGGACAGGAGGAGGCTATGGCTACACCTTC.

This clonotype occurred many times. The chain recombines TRBV10-1 with TRBJ2-1, with 11 bases aligning to TRBD2. Trimming removed 2 bases from V and 4 bases from J; junction bases left unmatched: 4. Looked up from germline, CDR1 is WNHNN and CDR2 is SYGVQD (reference sequence). The CDR3 contains 16 residues. The CDR3 nucleotides are TGCGCCAGCAGTGAGAAGCCTAGCGGGGGGTACAATGAGCAGTTCTTC. As protein: CASSEKPSGGYNEQFF.

This clonotype was picked up many times. The CDR3 here is CASSLLWTSEQYF. The DNA for the CDR3 is TGTGCCAGCAGTTTACTTTGGACGTCCGAGCAGTACTTC. V usage is TRBV28 and J usage is TRBJ2-7; D gene uncertain. Germline loops: CDR1 MDHEN, CDR2 SYDVKM. This CDR3 comprises 13 residues. Trimming took 2 bases from V and 6 from J, leaving 11 bases between them.

This clonotype was observed many times. V usage is TRBV20-1 and J usage is TRBJ2-3, with D possibly matching TRBD1 (6 bases). Trimming took 5 bases from V and 1 from J, leaving 10 bases between them. Germline loops: CDR1 DFQATT, CDR2 SNEGSKA (reference sequence). CDR3 length: 13 amino acids. In DNA form, the CDR3 reads TGCAGTGCTCAGACAGGAGGCACAGATACGCAGTATTTT. This codes for CSAQTGGTDTQYF.

This clonotype was recorded many times. The chain uses TRBV29-1 and TRBJ1-2; D gene uncertain. The ends were cut back, 0 bases at V and 6 bases at J, with 11 bases in the middle. Germline values: CDR1 SQVTM, CDR2 ANQGSEA. CDR3 size: 13 residues. The CDR3 bases are TGCAGCGTTGAAGATTATACAAACGATGGCTACACCTTC. Its translation is CSVEDYTNDGYTF.

The chain uses TRBV29-1 and TRBJ2-1; 7 nucleotides match TRBD2. The trim removed 6 bases at V and 2 bases at J, leaving 7 bases unmatched. The CDR3 has 14 amino acids. Germline CDR1 SQVTM, CDR2 ANQGSEA. DNA for the CDR3: TGCAGCGTCGAGGGCGGGAGAGCCTACAATGAGCAGTTCTTC. As protein: CSVEGGRAYNEQFF.

This clonotype appeared many times. The rearrangement uses TRBV5-4 and TRBJ2-1; 7 nucleotides agree with TRBD2. The CDR3 is made up of 17 amino acids. With V trimmed by 4 bases and J by 2 bases, 12 bases remained unmatched. The germline V gene has CDR1 SGHNT and CDR2 YYREEE (reference sequence). The CDR3, as DNA: TGTGCCAGCAGCCATCGTGCCGCGGGAGCCCCCTACAATGAGCAGTTCTTC. Its translation: CASSHRAAGAPYNEQFF.

This clonotype was detected many times. The chain uses TRBV10-3 and TRBJ2-7, with 9 bases matching TRBD1. Germline lookup yields CDR1 ENHRY and CDR2 SYGVKD. This CDR3 is 14 amino acids long. The V and J ends lost 5 bases and 3 bases, in that order; junction bases with no gene match: 5. The CDR3 bases are TGTGCCATCAGTCGGACAGGGGATAGCTACGAGCAGTACTTC. Protein product: CAISRTGDSYEQYF.